The 13 T cell receptor beta chains presented below share a single source sample, sequenced in a study of shared clonotypes between healthy human individuals. Data came from immunoSEQ multiplex PCR; TCRdb stores just in-frame clones and leaves some out. This sample has under 650,000 clones; 90% to 96% occur once, and the top ten carry 0.06%. The sample consisted of naive CD4+ T cells sorted from blood. Indicated subset: CD45RA+ positively selected. The receptors originated from a woman between 25 and 40 years old in good health.

V is TRBV27 and J is TRBJ2-7, with 13 bases that match TRBD2. CDR1 is MNHEY, CDR2 SMNVEV, per germline (reference sequence). Trimming at V came to 2 bases and at J to 3 bases, leaving 4 bases not matched to a gene. The CDR3 runs to 16 residues. This CDR3 reads CASSLKGTSGNYEQYF. The CDR3 DNA sequence: TGTGCCAGCAGTTTAAAAGGGACTAGCGGGAACTACGAGCAGTACTTC.

This chain uses TRBV5-4 with TRBJ2-2, with D possibly matching TRBD2 (6 bases). Germline V gives CDR1 SGHNT, CDR2 YYREEE (reference sequence). The CDR3 length is 14 residues. V was clipped by 4 bases and J by 1 base, with 8 bases between them. The CDR3 bases are TGTGCCAGCAGCACCGGGAGGAACACCGGGGAGCTGTTTTTT. Its translation is CASSTGRNTGELFF.

The chain is built from TRBV2 and TRBJ1-1; no reliable D call. Germline CDR1 reads SNHLY; CDR2 reads FYNNEI. Trimming pared 4 bases from V and 4 bases from J, leaving 10 bases between. This CDR3 comprises 13 residues. The CDR3 sequence is CASSVWGGTEAFF. The CDR3 DNA sequence: TGTGCCAGCAGTGTCTGGGGAGGCACTGAAGCTTTCTTT.

The rearrangement links TRBV27 to TRBJ1-5; D is undetermined. CDR1 is MNHEY, CDR2 SMNVEV, per germline (reference sequence). The CDR3 covers 15 residues. Trimming took off 3 bases at V and 6 bases at J, with 15 bases between the two ends. This chain's CDR3 is CASSLGPGRGQPQHF. The CDR3 region has the DNA TGTGCCAGCAGTTTGGGCCCCGGGCGGGGTCAGCCCCAGCATTTT.

The chain is built from TRBV28 and TRBJ2-7; no reliable D call. Germline CDR1 MDHEN, CDR2 SYDVKM. V lost 4 bases and J 4 bases, leaving 5 bases between the germline ends. The CDR3 extends over 11 amino acids. The CDR3, as DNA: TGTGCCAGCAGTTACCTTTACGAGCAGTACTTC. The encoded protein is CASSYLYEQYF.

In the case of this clone: The junction differs from germline at one of its ends, possibly a read error. The V and J genes are TRBV28 and TRBJ2-5; D not certain. Germline loops: CDR1 MDHEN, CDR2 SYDVKM. This CDR3 comprises 14 residues. The CDR3 DNA reads as TGTGCCAGCAGTTTGTCCCCGGCGCAAGGGACCCAGTACTTC. Protein: CASSLSPAQGTQYF.

The chain employs TRBV5-8 and TRBJ1-4; unclear D gene. CDR1 and CDR2 from the germline V gene are SGHTS and YDEGEE. Trimming cost V 4 bases and J 0 bases, with 16 bases left between them. The CDR3 is 17 residues long. DNA for the CDR3: TGTGCCAGCAGCGGCGGGTGGACCGGCACAACTAATGAAAAACTGTTTTTT. Protein product: CASSGGWTGTTNEKLFF.

This chain joins TRBV5-1 and TRBJ2-3; D not resolved. V lost 1 base to trimming and J lost 4 bases, with 13 bases between them. This CDR3 has 15 amino acids. Germline loops: CDR1 SGHRS, CDR2 YFSETQ. CDR3: CASSLKSGPPDTQYF. CDR3 DNA sequence: TGCGCCAGCAGCTTGAAGTCGGGCCCCCCAGATACGCAGTATTTT.

In nucleotides, the CDR3 is TGTGCCAGCAGCTTAGTGGGAACTGAAGCTTTCTTT. This codes for CASSLVGTEAFF. The chain employs TRBV11-2 and TRBJ1-1, with D unresolved. CDR1 and CDR2 (germline): SGHAT, FQNNGV. Trimming removed 1 base at V and 5 bases at J, with 5 bases between. CDR3 length: 12 amino acids. The full variable domain, its missing parts supplied by reference TRBV11-2 and TRBJ1-1, is EAGVAQSPRYKIIEKRQSVAFWCNPISGHATLYWYQQILGQGPKLLIQFQNNGVVDDSQLPKDRFSAERLKGVDSTLKIQPAKLEDSAVYLCASSLVGTEAFFGQGTRLTVV.

CDR3 DNA sequence: TGTGCCAGCAGCTTAGGCCTGGCGGGCTTCAATGAGCAGTTCTTC. Its protein is CASSLGLAGFNEQFF. V usage is TRBV11-1 and J usage is TRBJ2-1; D is perhaps TRBD2 (5 bases). Germline loops: CDR1 SGHAT, CDR2 FQDESV (reference sequence). V lost 1 base and J lost 6, with 13 bases in between. This CDR3 contains 15 residues.

The chain combines TRBV7-8 with TRBJ1-1; TRBD1 is a possible D gene (6 bases). The CDR3 is 15 amino acids. Germline assignment: CDR1 SGHVS and CDR2 FQNEAQ. Trimming stripped 5 bases from V and 1 base from J, with 14 bases between. The CDR3 loop reads CASSRRTAKNTEAFF. The CDR3, as DNA: TGTGCCAGCAGCCGGAGGACAGCTAAGAACACTGAAGCTTTCTTT. Supplemented by reference TRBV7-8 and TRBJ1-1, the full variable domain reads GAGVSQSPRYKVAKRGQDVALRCDPISGHVSLFWYQQALGQGPEFLTYFQNEAQLDKSGLPSDRFFAERPEGSVSTLKIQRTQQEDSAVYLCASSRRTAKNTEAFFGQGTRLTVV.

The V gene is TRBV6-5, the J gene TRBJ1-1; TRBD1 might be the D (5 bases). CDR1 is MNHEY, CDR2 SVGAGI, per germline. The V end was cut by 6 bases, the J end by 11 bases, with 16 bases between. The CDR3 is made up of 12 amino acids. CDR3 residues: CASRAGSGRAFF. Here the CDR3 DNA reads TGTGCCAGCAGAGCAGGGTCGGGAAGGGCTTTCTTT.

The rearrangement links TRBV10-2 to TRBJ2-7, with D perhaps TRBD1 (6 bases). Germline V gene lookup returns CDR1 WSHSY and CDR2 SAAADI. V was clipped by 1 base and J by 1 base, with 11 bases between them. The CDR3 is 15 residues long. In nucleotides, the CDR3 is TGCGCCAGCAGTGAGTTAAGGACAGCGTCCTACGAGCAGTACTTC. Translated, it gives CASSELRTASYEQYF.